The 14 T cell receptor beta chains presented below share a single source sample, sequenced in a study of vaccination effects on CD4 cells after COVID-19. The method was immunoSEQ multiplex PCR; TCRdb's version includes in-frame clones alone and lacks a portion of them. The profile shows some 41,000 clones, just over 75% of them singletons. Peptide-pool stimulation followed by sequencing identified expanded antigen-specific CD4+ clonotypes in the ViraFEST assay. It was after 10 days of culture that CD4+ T cells were isolated. Absence of prior SARS-CoV-2 infection characterized the vaccine recipients, who showed negative nucleocapsid antibodies. The antigens of these receptors remain unknown. The sample consisted of CD4+ T cells from PBMCs cultured with SARS-CoV-2 spike peptides, taken before COVID-19 vaccination. These receptors originate from a human donor who received a COVID-19 vaccine.

A few counts support this clone. This chain joins TRBV10-1 and TRBJ2-7, with 7 bases matching TRBD2. The ends lost 8 bases at V and 3 bases at J; junction bases unmatched: 16. Germline CDR1 WNHNN, CDR2 SYGVQD (reference sequence). The CDR3 totals 16 residues. The CDR3 DNA reads TGCGCCAGCTCCTTCTCCCCCGTAACGGGAGGCTACGAGCAGTACGTC. Amino acid sequence: CASSFSPVTGGYEQYV.

Only one count was recorded for this clone. The chain combines TRBV9 with TRBJ2-3; TRBD1 aligns across 10 bases. Germline-derived CDR1 and CDR2 are SGDLS and YYNGEE. Germline trimming cut 2 bases from V and 6 bases from J; bases unmatched to any gene: 6. This CDR3 has 15 residues. CDR3: CASSVTGTGADTQYF. DNA for the CDR3: TGTGCCAGCAGCGTCACCGGGACAGGGGCGGATACGCAGTATTTT.

V usage is TRBV20-1 and J usage is TRBJ2-5; 9 nucleotides match TRBD2. The germline CDR1 and CDR2 sequences are DFQATT and SNEGSKA (reference sequence). The CDR3 is 15 amino acids. The trim removed 3 bases at V and 3 bases at J, leaving 8 bases unmatched. CDR3 sequence: CSASLRRGGEETQYF. The CDR3 nucleotides are TGCAGTGCTAGTTTGAGGCGGGGGGGAGAAGAGACCCAGTACTTC.

In this sample, this clone turned up a few times. V gene TRBV7-9 combines with J gene TRBJ2-2; a possible D gene is TRBD1 (6 bases). The CDR3 consists of 14 residues. Germline values: CDR1 SEHNR, CDR2 FQNEAQ (reference sequence). Trimming left V 9 bases short and J 7 bases short, with 18 bases between. The CDR3 coding sequence is TGTGCCAGGGACGCCAGTCGCAGGGGCGGGGAGCTGTTTTTT. Translating gives CARDASRRGGELFF.

CDR3 DNA: TGTGCCATCAGCTCGGAGGAGTATTCACCCCTCCACTTT. As protein: CAISSEEYSPLHF. The chain recombines TRBV10-3 with TRBJ1-6; D is undetermined. Trimming took off 6 bases at V and 8 bases at J, with 11 bases between the two ends. The CDR3 is 13 amino acids. Looked up from germline, CDR1 is ENHRY and CDR2 is SYGVKD.

V usage is TRBV3-1 (or the pseudogene TRBV3-2) and J usage is TRBJ2-1; maybe TRBD2 (5 bases). CDR3 length equals 12 residues. The V gene lost 1 base and the J gene lost 10 bases, with 8 bases spanning the gap. Germline V gene lookup returns CDR1 LGHDT and CDR2 YNNKEL (reference sequence). CDR3 DNA sequence: TGTGCCAGCAGCCAAGTTCAGCGGGAGCAGTTCTTC. Its protein product is CASSQVQREQFF.

V is TRBV19 and J is TRBJ2-5, with D tentatively TRBD1 or TRBD2 (7 bases each). Germline CDR1 is LNHDA and CDR2 is SQIVND (reference sequence). V lost 3 bases to trimming and J lost 5 bases, with 16 bases between them. This CDR3 region has 15 residues. CDR3 sequence: CASSMVGGGGETQYF. CDR3 DNA sequence: TGTGCCAGTAGTATGGTGGGAGGGGGCGGCGAGACCCAGTACTTC.

The chain links TRBV2 to TRBJ1-1, with D unclear. The CDR3 has 13 residues. From germline, CDR1 is SNHLY and CDR2 FYNNEI. Trimming removed 3 bases from V and 0 bases from J, with 5 bases in between. The CDR3 coding sequence is TGTGCCAGCAGTGAGCGGATGAACACTGAAGCTTTCTTT. It specifies CASSERMNTEAFF.

The table lists this clone with a few counts. J is TRBJ1-5 and V is TRBV4-2, with no clear D. Trimming pared 0 bases from V and 2 bases from J, leaving 11 bases between. CDR3 size: 16 residues. The germline V gene has CDR1 LGHNA and CDR2 YNFKEQ. The DNA for the CDR3 is TGTGCCAGCAGCCAAGAGGACGGTATGGGCAATCAGCCCCAGCATTTT. Protein sequence: CASSQEDGMGNQPQHF.

The chain uses TRBV24-1 and TRBJ2-2, with a weak D call TRBD1 (6 bases). The CDR3 is made up of 14 amino acids. Germline CDR1 reads KGHDR; CDR2 reads SFDVKD. Trimming pared 4 bases from V and 7 bases from J, leaving 12 bases between. The CDR3 bases are TGTGCCACCAGTGACGCCAGGGGACACGGGGAGCTGTTTTTT. It specifies CATSDARGHGELFF.

V gene TRBV7-2 combines with J gene TRBJ2-7, with D perhaps given as TRBD1 or TRBD2 (5 bases each). Germline V gene sequence: CDR1 SGHTA, CDR2 FQGNSA. With 1 base removed from V and 3 bases from J, the gap between germline ends came to 13 bases. The length of the CDR3 is 15 residues. The CDR3 DNA sequence: TGTGCCAGCAGCTTAGATCGTGAGGGGTTCTACGAGCAGTACGTC. Its protein is CASSLDREGFYEQYV.

J is TRBJ2-4 and V is TRBV10-3; D gene ambiguous. Trimming removed 2 bases at V and 0 bases at J, with 11 bases between. The CDR3 has 16 amino acids. Germline V lookup: CDR1 ENHRY, CDR2 SYGVKD. CDR3 protein: CAISERLLLAKNIQYF. The DNA of the CDR3 is TGTGCCATCAGTGAGAGACTGTTACTAGCCAAAAACATTCAGTACTTC.

J is TRBJ2-1 and V is TRBV24-1; D is uncertain. Per the germline V gene, CDR1 is KGHDR and CDR2 is SFDVKD. The CDR3 is 11 residues long. The V gene lost 5 bases and the J gene lost 6 bases, with 4 bases spanning the gap. CDR3: CATSAANEQFF. DNA for the CDR3: TGTGCCACCAGTGCGGCCAATGAGCAGTTCTTC.

This clone was detected only a few times. V gene TRBV18 combines with J gene TRBJ2-1; 8 nucleotides align to TRBD2. V lost 3 bases and J lost 5; bases outside the gene matches: 9. The CDR3 sequence is 16 residues long. CDR1 KGHSH and CDR2 LQKENI come from the germline V gene. CDR3 sequence reads: CASSPAGTRGHNEQFF. The CDR3 nucleotides read TGTGCCAGCTCACCCGCCGGGACTAGGGGCCACAATGAGCAGTTCTTC.